The rows below give T cell receptor beta chains drawn from one sample of a study of Graves' ophthalmopathy and Graves' hyperthyroidism. One entry per CDR3 protein, called by TCRdb with MiXCR from the multiplex PCR reads. The sample carries 200,000 to 250,000 distinct CDR3 sequences, under 30% recorded once. Sequencing input: peripheral blood. Receptors were obtained from a man over 45 with Graves' ophthalmopathy. Each CDR3 is given with its conserved first and last residue. The order of the fields is clone size, J gene, D gene, V gene, CDR3 DNA, CDR3 protein. A D gene is named only where the DNA matches it firmly. Only part of the rows carry a size: once, few, many, or a class if the clone is expanded.

>many|TRBJ2-7|NA|TRBV12-3/TRBV12-4
TGTGCCAGCAGTCCCCTCCTGGAGGGGTCAGCCACTTACGAGCAGTACTTC
CASSPLLEGSATYEQYF
>many|TRBJ2-7|TRBD2|TRBV2
TGTGCCAGCAGCCGCCGGGGGGGTGGCTACGAGCAGTACTTC
CASSRRGGGYEQYF
>many|TRBJ1-6|NA|TRBV10-3
TGTGCCATCAGTGCCGACGCCAGCTCCTATAATTCACCCCTCCACTTT
CAISADASSYNSPLHF
>NA|TRBJ2-5|NA|TRBV25-1
TGTGCCAGCAGTGAATTAGGGGGAGTAGAGACCCAGTACTTC
CASSELGGVETQYF
>many|TRBJ1-1|NA|TRBV7-2
TGTGCCAGCAGCCTGGGGGGGGCGCCGTTCACTGAAGCTTTCTTT
CASSLGGAPFTEAFF
>NA|TRBJ2-5|TRBD1|TRBV19
TGTGCCAGTAGTATAGAGTGGACAGGGGAAGAGACCCAGTACTTC
CASSIEWTGEETQYF
>many|TRBJ1-1|NA|TRBV29-1
TGCAGCGCAGACTGGGGGTCCACTGAAGCTTTCTTT
CSADWGSTEAFF
>many|TRBJ2-5|TRBD2|TRBV11-2
TGTGCCAGCAGCTTAGGCGCCAGCGGGAGCGTTGAGACCCAGTACTTC
CASSLGASGSVETQYF
>NA|TRBJ2-7|TRBD2|TRBV11-2
TGTGCCAGCAGGGCGCTAGGGGGGGGCGGACTAGCGGGAGACTACGAGCAGTACTTC
CASRALGGGGLAGDYEQYF
>NA|TRBJ1-1|NA|TRBV12-3/TRBV12-4
TGTGCCAGCAGCCCACAGCGAAGGACTGAAGCTTTCTTT
CASSPQRRTEAFF
>many|TRBJ2-7|NA|TRBV30
TGTGCCTGGTCGGGACAACCCGTCGACGAGCAGTACTTC
CAWSGQPVDEQYF
>many|TRBJ1-1|NA|TRBV7-9
TGTGCCAGCAGCCCAATCAGGGGATTGAACACTGAAGCTTTCTTT
CASSPIRGLNTEAFF
>NA|TRBJ2-5|NA|TRBV7-2
TGTGCCAGCAGCTTAGGGCCAGGGGAGAACCAAGAGACCCAGTACTTC
CASSLGPGENQETQYF
>NA|TRBJ1-5|NA|TRBV6-1
TGTGCCAGCAGTGAGCGGGGTCGACGCAATCAGCCCCAGCATTTT
CASSERGRRNQPQHF
>many|TRBJ2-1|TRBD2|TRBV12-3/TRBV12-4
TGTGCCAGCAGCCAAGCGGGAGGGCGTCCCAATGAGCAGTTCTTC
CASSQAGGRPNEQFF
>many|TRBJ1-5|NA|TRBV15
TGTGCCACCAGCAGCCGAGAGAGGGGAAGCAATCAGCCCCAGCATTTT
CATSSRERGSNQPQHF
>NA|TRBJ1-2|TRBD1|TRBV6-5
TGTGCCAGCAGTTACGCGGAGACAGGGGATGGCGGCTACACCTTC
CASSYAETGDGGYTF
>many|TRBJ2-4|NA|TRBV6-1
TGTGCCAGCAGTGAAGTGCTCTTGCCGTCCAAAAACATTCAGTACTTC
CASSEVLLPSKNIQYF